The entry below gives a single T cell receptor (beta chain) sequence along with its context. As yet, its antigen is unknown. A much larger clone differs from this one at a single base, so this may be a read error. This sample is part of a study of tumor-infiltrating lymphocytes in primary liver carcinoma. Study in general: Patients of both sexes were 30 to 69 years old. Samples returned roughly 3.5 to 8 million productive TCRbeta reads, a yield that was similar across tissue types. Study-wide results and limits: Less overlap was seen in tumor-adjacent and tumor-blood pairs than in tumor region pairs.

With roughly 0.5 ug total RNA as template and a constant-region primer, TCR beta cDNA was made. Slightly modified ARM-PCR with three nested multiplex PCR rounds yielded TCR beta libraries. Rounds one and two of PCR, each of 10 cycles, were primed with TRBV1-TRBV30 forward primers and a C-beta reverse primer. TCRdb re-analysed the multiplex PCR reads in MiXCR, keeping a single row per CDR3 protein. Of roughly 330,000 distinct CDR3 sequences in the sample, roughly 61% were seen once. V lost 6 bases and J lost 4, with 15 bases in between. The CDR3 runs to 14 residues. The germline V gene encodes CDR1 MNHEY and CDR2 SVGAGI. Out of unsorted whole blood came the blood RNA, and germline DNA was extracted as well. Preoperatively, roughly 4 milliliters of peripheral blood were collected.

The clonotype was recovered from a man aged 35-49 years with primary liver carcinoma and hepatitis B virus infection. The sequenced sample consisted of peripheral blood. V gene TRBV6-5 combines with J gene TRBJ2-5; D remains unclear. The CDR3 coding sequence is TGTGCCAGCAGGCTCCCGGGTCCAGGAGAGACCCAGTACTTC. This encodes CASRLPGPGETQYF.